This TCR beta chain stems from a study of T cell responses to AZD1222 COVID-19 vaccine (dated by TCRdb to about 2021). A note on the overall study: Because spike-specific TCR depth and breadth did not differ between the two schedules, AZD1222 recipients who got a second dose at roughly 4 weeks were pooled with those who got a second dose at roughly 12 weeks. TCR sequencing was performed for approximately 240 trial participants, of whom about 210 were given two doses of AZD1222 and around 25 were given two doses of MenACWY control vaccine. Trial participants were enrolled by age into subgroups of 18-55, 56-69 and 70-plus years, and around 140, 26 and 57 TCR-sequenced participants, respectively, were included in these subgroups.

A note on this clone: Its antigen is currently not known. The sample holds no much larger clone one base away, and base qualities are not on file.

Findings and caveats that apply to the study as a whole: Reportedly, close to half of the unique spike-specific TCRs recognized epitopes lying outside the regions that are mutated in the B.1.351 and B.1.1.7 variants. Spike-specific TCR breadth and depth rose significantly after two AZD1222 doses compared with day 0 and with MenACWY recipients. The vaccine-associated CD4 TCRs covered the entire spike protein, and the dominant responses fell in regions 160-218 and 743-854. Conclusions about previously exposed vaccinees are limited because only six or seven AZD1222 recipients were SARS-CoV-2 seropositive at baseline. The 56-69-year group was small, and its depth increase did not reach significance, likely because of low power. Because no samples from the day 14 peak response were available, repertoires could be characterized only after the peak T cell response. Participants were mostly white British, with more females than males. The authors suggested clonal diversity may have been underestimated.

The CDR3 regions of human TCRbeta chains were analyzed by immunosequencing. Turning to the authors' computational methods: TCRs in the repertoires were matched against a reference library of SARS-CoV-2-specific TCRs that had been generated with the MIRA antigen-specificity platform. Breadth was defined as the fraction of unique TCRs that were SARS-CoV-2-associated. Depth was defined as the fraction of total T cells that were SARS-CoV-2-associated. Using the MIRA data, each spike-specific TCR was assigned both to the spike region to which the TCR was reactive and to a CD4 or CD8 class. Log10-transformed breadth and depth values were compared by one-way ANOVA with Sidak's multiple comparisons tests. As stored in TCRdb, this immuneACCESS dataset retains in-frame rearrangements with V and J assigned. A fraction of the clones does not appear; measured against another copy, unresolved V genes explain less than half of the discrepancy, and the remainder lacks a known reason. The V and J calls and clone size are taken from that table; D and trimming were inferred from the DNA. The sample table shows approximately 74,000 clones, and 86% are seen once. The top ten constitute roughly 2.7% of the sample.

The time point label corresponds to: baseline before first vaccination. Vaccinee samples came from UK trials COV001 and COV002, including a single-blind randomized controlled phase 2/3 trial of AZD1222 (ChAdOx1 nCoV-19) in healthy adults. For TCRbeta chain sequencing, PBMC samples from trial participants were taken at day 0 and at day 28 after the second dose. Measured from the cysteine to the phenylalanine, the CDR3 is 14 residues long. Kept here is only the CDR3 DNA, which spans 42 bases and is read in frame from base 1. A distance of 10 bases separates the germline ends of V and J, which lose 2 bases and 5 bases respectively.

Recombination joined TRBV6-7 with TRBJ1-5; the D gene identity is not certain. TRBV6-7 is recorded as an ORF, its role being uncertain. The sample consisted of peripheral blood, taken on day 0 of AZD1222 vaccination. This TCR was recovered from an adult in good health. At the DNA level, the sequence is TGTGCCAGCAGTTACAAGGAATGGGATCAGCCCCAGCATTTT. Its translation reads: CASSYKEWDQPQHF.